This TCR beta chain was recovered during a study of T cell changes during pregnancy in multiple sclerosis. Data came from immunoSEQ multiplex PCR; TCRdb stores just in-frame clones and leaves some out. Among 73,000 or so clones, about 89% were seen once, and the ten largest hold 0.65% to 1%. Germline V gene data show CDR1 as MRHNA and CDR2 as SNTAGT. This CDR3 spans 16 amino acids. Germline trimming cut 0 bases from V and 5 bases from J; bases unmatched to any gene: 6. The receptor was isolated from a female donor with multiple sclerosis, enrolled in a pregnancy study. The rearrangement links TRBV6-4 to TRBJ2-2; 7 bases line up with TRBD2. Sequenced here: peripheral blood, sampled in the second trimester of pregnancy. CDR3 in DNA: TGTGCCAGCAGTGACTCGGGAGGGCAGTGGACCGGGGAGCTGTTTTTT. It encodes CASSDSGGQWTGELFF.